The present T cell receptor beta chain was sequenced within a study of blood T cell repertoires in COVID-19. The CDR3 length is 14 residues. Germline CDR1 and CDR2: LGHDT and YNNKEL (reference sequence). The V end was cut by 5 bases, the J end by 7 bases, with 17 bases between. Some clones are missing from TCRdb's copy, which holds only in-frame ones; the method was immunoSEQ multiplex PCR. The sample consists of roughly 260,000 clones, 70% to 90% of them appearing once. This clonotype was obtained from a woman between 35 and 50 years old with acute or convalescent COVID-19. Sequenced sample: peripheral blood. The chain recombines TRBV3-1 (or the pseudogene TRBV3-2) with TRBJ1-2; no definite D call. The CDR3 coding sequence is TGTGCCAGCAGCGTCGAGCAGAGGATGGGTGGCTACACCTTC. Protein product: CASSVEQRMGGYTF.